This T cell receptor beta chain emerged from a study of tumor-infiltrating lymphocytes in primary liver carcinoma. Priming with a constant-region primer yielded TCR beta cDNA from around 540 ng total RNA. Three nested multiplex PCR rounds, a slightly modified ARM-PCR, produced the libraries for TCR beta. TCRdb fed the multiplex PCR reads into MiXCR, producing one record per CDR3 protein. This sample has 95,000 to 150,000 distinct CDR3 sequences, with around 62% found just once. Unsorted bulk tissue, about 18-32 mg of it, served as the source for co-extraction of RNA and DNA. The sample comprised liver tumor tissue from sampling region 1. Subset noted: tumor region T1, superior pole. The origin of this receptor is a woman aged 55 to 70 with primary liver carcinoma and hepatitis B virus infection.

The CDR3 DNA sequence: TGTGCCAGCATGGGGGACCTCTCTGGAAACACCATATATTTT. Residues: CASMGDLSGNTIYF. The genes are TRBV28 and TRBJ1-3; tentative D call: TRBD1 (5 bases). The germline V gene encodes CDR1 MDHEN and CDR2 SYDVKM. CDR3 size: 14 residues. V lost 7 bases and J 0 bases, leaving 10 bases between the germline ends.